This T cell receptor beta chain was sequenced in a study of T cell responses to AZD1222 COVID-19 vaccine. V was shortened by 5 bases and J by 1 base, with 5 bases between the two germline ends. The CDR3 is 13 amino acids. Germline lookup yields CDR1 LNHDA and CDR2 SQIVND (reference sequence). TCRdb's table, derived via immunoSEQ multiplex PCR, lists solely in-frame clones and lacks some. The table lists about 170,000 clones, more than 80% of them singletons, with around 3% in the top ten. Study outcomes and limitations: Dominant CD4 TCR responses targeted spike regions 160-218 and 743-854.

A note on this clone: Its antigen is as yet unknown.

This clonotype was obtained from an adult in good health. Sequences were derived from peripheral blood, sampled on day 0 of AZD1222 vaccination. J is TRBJ2-2 and V is TRBV19; D possibly corresponds to TRBD2 (5 bases). The CDR3 loop reads CASSEGNTGELFF. The CDR3 nucleotides are TGTGCCAGTAGTGAGGGGAACACCGGGGAGCTGTTTTTT.